The T cell receptor (beta chain) described here comes from a study of blood T cell repertoires in COVID-19. Looking at the study overall: Samples representing acute and convalescent COVID-19 were sourced from the United States, Italy and Spain.

Seattle enrolled patients during active infection and tracked them longitudinally. Assay used: immunoSEQ multiplex PCR; TCRdb lists only in-frame clones, some missing. This sample has about 230,000 clones; 86% occur once, and the top ten carry approximately 10%. Trimming removed 4 bases from V and 7 bases from J; junction bases left unmatched: 11. This CDR3 has 15 amino acids. Looked up from germline, CDR1 is LNHDA and CDR2 is SQIVND (reference sequence). Sequencing was carried out using peripheral blood. This clonotype was sampled from a man in his fifties with COVID-19, enrolled during active disease. The chain uses TRBV19 and TRBJ1-1; 8 bases line up with TRBD1. The CDR3 region has the DNA TGTGCCAGTAGTAATGGACAGGGCCGGGGCAGTGAAGCTTTCTTT. As protein: CASSNGQGRGSEAFF.